This T cell receptor (beta chain) was sequenced during a study of blood T cell repertoires in COVID-19. For the study at large: COVID-19 samples, acute and convalescent, were from the United States, Italy and Spain. T cells, B-cell-depleted T cells, or PBMCs supplied cDNA or gDNA.

During active infection, Seattle patients enrolled and were then monitored through disease. The CDR3 length is 13 residues. Authors' data handling: For nucleated cells, counts were estimated from reference gene primer amplification. Using immunoSEQ multiplex PCR, the repertoire was profiled, and TCRdb retains in-frame clones only, with some absent. That table is the source of V, J and clone size, and D and trimming were worked out from the DNA. The table has approximately 500,000 clones, roughly nine tenths seen once. Sequencing used peripheral blood. The receptor was derived from a woman aged 50 to 65 with COVID-19, enrolled during active disease. The gene calls are TRBV21-1 and TRBJ2-7; the D segment call TRBD2 is taken from the table without a DNA check. TRBV21-1 is termed a pseudogene. The CDR3 sequence: CASNAVIPFEQYF. In DNA form, the CDR3 reads TGTGCCAGCAATGCGGTTATCCCCTTCGAGCAGTACTTC.